These 22 T cell receptor beta chains originate from one sample sequenced in a study of T cells after yellow fever vaccination. From the 5' RACE reads, TCRdb called clonotypes with MiXCR, one entry per CDR3 protein. The sample shows about 160,000 distinct CDR3 sequences, more than 5.5% of them seen only once. Sequences were derived from CD4+ T cells sorted from PBMCs, sampled less than 6 days after the first yellow fever vaccination. The receptors were gathered from a man aged 18 to 29 who received the YFV17D yellow fever vaccine.

The table lists this clonotype with many counts. The chain combines TRBV28 with TRBJ2-1; D may be TRBD1 or TRBD2 (5 bases each). Germline values: CDR1 MDHEN, CDR2 SYDVKM. The V gene lost 6 bases and the J gene lost 4 bases, with 10 bases spanning the gap. CDR3 length equals 13 residues. CDR3 sequence reads: CASSTGAYNEQFF. CDR3 bases: TGTGCCAGCAGCACCGGGGCATACAATGAGCAGTTCTTC.

In this sample, this clonotype turned up many times. V and J are TRBV9 and TRBJ2-3; the D is unclear. The length of the CDR3 is 13 residues. The germline gives CDR1 SGDLS, CDR2 YYNGEE. Trimming took off 2 bases at V and 2 bases at J, with 6 bases between the two ends. The CDR3 loop reads CASSVLNTDTQYF. The CDR3 nucleotides are TGTGCCAGCAGCGTCCTAAACACAGATACGCAGTATTTT.

This sequence joins TRBV3-1 and TRBJ1-1, with a tentative D call TRBD1 (6 bases). The CDR3 runs to 14 residues. Per the germline V gene, CDR1 is LGHDT and CDR2 is YNNKEL (reference sequence). V gave up 4 bases and J gave up 8 bases, with 17 bases separating them. In nucleotides, the CDR3 is TGTGCCAGCAGCCGGGGGCTCGTAACAGGGGAAGCTTTCTTT. This gives the protein CASSRGLVTGEAFF.

This clonotype was seen many times. The V gene is TRBV6-2 or TRBV6-3, the J gene TRBJ2-6, with 7 bases matching TRBD1. V was pared by 6 bases and J by 0 bases, with 2 bases of the junction left unmatched. The germline V gene has CDR1 MNHEY and CDR2 SVGEGT. The CDR3 runs to 15 residues. CDR3 sequence reads: CASSPGGSGANVLTF. The DNA of the CDR3 is TGTGCCAGCAGCCCAGGGGGCTCTGGGGCCAACGTCCTGACTTTC.

This clonotype appeared many times. V and J are TRBV15 and TRBJ2-2; possibly TRBD1 for D (5 bases). The CDR3 extends over 14 amino acids. The germline CDR1 and CDR2 sequences are LNHNV and YYDKDF (reference sequence). V was clipped by 2 bases and J by 6 bases, with 10 bases between them. CDR3 amino acids: CATSRQGSAGELFF. The CDR3 DNA reads as TGTGCCACCAGCAGACAGGGAAGTGCCGGGGAGCTGTTTTTT.

In this sample, this clonotype turned up many times. The genes are TRBV9 and TRBJ2-3; D remains ambiguous. The germline CDR1 and CDR2 sequences are SGDLS and YYNGEE. This CDR3 comprises 13 residues. Trimming left V 0 bases short and J 4 bases short, with 6 bases between. The CDR3 loop is CASSVAEPDTQYF. CDR3 bases: TGTGCCAGCAGCGTAGCTGAGCCAGATACGCAGTATTTT. Supplemented by reference TRBV9 and TRBJ2-3, the full variable domain reads DSGVTQTPKHLITATGQRVTLRCSPRSGDLSVYWYQQSLDQGLQFLIQYYNGEERAKGNILERFSAQQFPDLHSELNLSSLELGDSALYFCASSVAEPDTQYFGPGTRLTVL.

The chain has TRBV19 and TRBJ2-6, with D possibly being TRBD1 (5 bases). CDR1 LNHDA and CDR2 SQIVND come from the germline V gene (reference sequence). The CDR3 has 20 amino acids. Trimming took off 5 bases at V and 1 base at J, with 24 bases between the two ends. The CDR3: CASSGARVTLTLSGANVLTF. Written as DNA, the CDR3 is TGTGCCAGTAGTGGGGCAAGGGTCACCTTAACCTTATCTGGGGCCAACGTCCTGACTTTC.

This clonotype was detected a few times. This chain links TRBV4-3 with TRBJ2-4; 8 bases line up with TRBD1. Germline lookup yields CDR1 LGHNA and CDR2 YSLEER. Unmatched junction bases numbered 16, after V lost 1 base and J lost 8 bases. CDR3 length: 18 amino acids. CDR3 coding DNA: TGCGCCAGCAGCCAAGGAAGGGTCGAAACAGGGGGATTTGACATTCAGTACTTC. It encodes CASSQGRVETGGFDIQYF.

The rearrangement uses TRBV7-8 and TRBJ1-6; 7 nucleotides line up with TRBD1. Germline V gene data show CDR1 as SGHVS and CDR2 as FQNEAQ. Losses at the gene ends were 5 bases for V and 7 bases for J; bases not matched to a gene: 5. This CDR3 contains 14 residues. The CDR3 DNA is TGTGCCAGCAGCCCACAGGGGAGCAATTCACCCCTCCACTTT. This gives the protein CASSPQGSNSPLHF.

This clonotype was observed at least ten times. This chain links TRBV20-1 with TRBJ1-1; no reliable D call. V was shortened by 3 bases and J by 2 bases, with 7 bases between the two germline ends. Germline values: CDR1 DFQATT, CDR2 SNEGSKA (reference sequence). CDR3 length: 12 residues. CDR3 residues: CSASMDNTEAFF. The CDR3 DNA sequence: TGCAGTGCTAGTATGGATAACACTGAAGCTTTCTTT.

In its sample, this clonotype was seen a few times. The chain combines TRBV30 with TRBJ1-4; D unresolved. Germline CDR1 GTSNPN, CDR2 SVGIG (reference sequence). This CDR3 region has 12 residues. The V gene lost 8 bases and the J gene lost 7 bases, with 14 bases spanning the gap. CDR3 residues: CARDEGGEKLFF. The CDR3 nucleotides read TGTGCCCGGGATGAGGGAGGTGAAAAACTGTTTTTT.

This clonotype was observed many times. This chain joins TRBV6-2 or TRBV6-3 and TRBJ2-3, with D tentatively TRBD2 (5 bases). CDR3 length: 13 residues. The V and J ends lost 1 base and 4 bases respectively, with 6 bases between them. From germline, CDR1 is MNHEY and CDR2 SVGEGT. CDR3 sequence reads: CASSYLASDTQYF. The CDR3 nucleotides read TGTGCCAGCAGTTACTTAGCGTCAGATACGCAGTATTTT.

This clonotype was seen a handful of times. V usage is TRBV4-3 and J usage is TRBJ2-6, with D perhaps given as TRBD1 or TRBD2 (5 bases each). This CDR3 comprises 18 residues. The V and J ends lost 2 bases and 2 bases respectively, with 16 bases between them. Germline-derived CDR1 and CDR2 are LGHNA and YSLEER. CDR3 coding DNA: TGCGCCAGCAGCCAAAGCCAGGGCCCCGGGGCTGGGGCCAACGTCCTGACTTTC. Protein product: CASSQSQGPGAGANVLTF.

This clonotype was detected ten times or more. The rearrangement joins TRBV7-2 to TRBJ2-5; D unresolved. V gave up 3 bases and J gave up 0 bases, with 11 bases separating them. The CDR3 is 15 residues long. Per the germline V gene, CDR1 is SGHTA and CDR2 is FQGNSA. The CDR3 region has the DNA TGTGCCAGCAGCTTCCAGGTCCGGTACCAAGAGACCCAGTACTTC. Translated, it gives CASSFQVRYQETQYF.

There are many counts of this clonotype. The chain recombines TRBV15 with TRBJ1-2; possible D gene TRBD1, 6 bases. This CDR3 is built from 16 residues. Trimming shortened V by 0 bases and J by 7 bases, and 18 bases separated the two germline ends. Germline V gene data show CDR1 as LNHNV and CDR2 as YYDKDF (reference sequence). CDR3 protein: CATSRELSGARRGYTF. CDR3 nucleotides: TGTGCCACCAGCAGAGAACTCTCGGGGGCGCGTCGTGGCTACACCTTC.

In its sample, this clonotype was seen many times. This chain links TRBV12-5 with TRBJ1-2, with TRBD1 matching over 7 bases. The J segment lost 8 bases and the V segment lost 5 bases, leaving 11 bases of the junction unmatched. The CDR3 runs 14 residues. The germline V gene encodes CDR1 LGHNT and CDR2 FRNRAP. Here the CDR3 reads CASGPISGGGGYTF. As DNA, the CDR3 is TGTGCTAGTGGTCCGATATCAGGGGGTGGCGGCTACACCTTC.

This clonotype was counted many times. The J gene is TRBJ2-7, the V gene TRBV6-1; maybe TRBD2 (5 bases). CDR3 length: 13 residues. V gave up 0 bases and J gave up 7 bases, with 10 bases separating them. Germline V CDR1 and CDR2: MNHNS, SASEGT. Written as DNA, the CDR3 is TGTGCCAGCAGTGAAGCCCGACCGGGGGAGCAGTACGTC. This codes for CASSEARPGEQYV.

This clonotype was seen more than once but under ten times. The rearrangement joins TRBV5-1 to TRBJ2-5, with TRBD2 as a possible D gene (6 bases). The ends were cut back, 4 bases at V and 0 bases at J, with 7 bases in the middle. This CDR3 has 13 amino acids. Germline-derived CDR1 and CDR2 are SGHRS and YFSETQ. CDR3 protein: CASSAGYQETQYF. CDR3 sequence (DNA): TGCGCCAGCAGCGCGGGGTACCAAGAGACCCAGTACTTC.

There are many counts of this clonotype. V is TRBV7-2 and J is TRBJ2-2, with no clear D. The CDR3 contains 11 residues. V lost 2 bases, J lost 7 bases, and 2 bases lay in between. The germline V gene encodes CDR1 SGHTA and CDR2 FQGNSA. The DNA for the CDR3 is TGTGCCAGCAGCTTACGCGGGGAGCTGTTTTTT. Its protein product is CASSLRGELFF.

Ten or more counts support this clonotype. The J gene is TRBJ2-1, the V gene TRBV5-1; 12 nucleotides agree with TRBD2. From germline, CDR1 is SGHRS and CDR2 YFSETQ. V lost 4 bases to trimming and J lost 0 bases; unmatched junction nucleotides: 8. The CDR3 contains 18 residues. This CDR3 is CASSPFLAGGSSYNEQFF. The CDR3 DNA reads as TGCGCCAGCAGCCCGTTCCTAGCGGGGGGGAGCTCCTACAATGAGCAGTTCTTC.

This clonotype was detected ten times or more. The V call is TRBV20-1, the J call TRBJ2-7; D is possibly TRBD1 (6 bases). The CDR3 contains 14 residues. Per the germline V gene, CDR1 is DFQATT and CDR2 is SNEGSKA (reference sequence). With 5 bases removed from V and 0 bases from J, the gap between germline ends came to 14 bases. The CDR3 DNA is TGCAGTGCTCCCCGTACAGGGAGCTCCTACGAGCAGTACTTC. It specifies CSAPRTGSSYEQYF.

This clonotype was seen ten or more times. V and J are TRBV7-9 and TRBJ2-7; perhaps D is TRBD1 or TRBD2 (6 bases each). Trimming shortened V by 3 bases and J by 5 bases, and 14 bases separated the two germline ends. The CDR3 spans 14 residues. Germline loops: CDR1 SEHNR, CDR2 FQNEAQ (reference sequence). The CDR3 spells CASSFLWGAHEQYF. The CDR3 region has the DNA TGTGCCAGCAGCTTTTTATGGGGGGCCCACGAGCAGTACTTC. The entire variable domain, with the rest obtained from reference TRBV7-9 and TRBJ2-7, is as follows: DTGVSQNPRHKITKRGQNVTFRCDPISEHNRLYWYRQTLGQGPEFLTYFQNEAQLEKSRLLSDRFSAERPKGSFSTLEIQRTEQGDSAMYLCASSFLWGAHEQYFGPGTRLTVT.